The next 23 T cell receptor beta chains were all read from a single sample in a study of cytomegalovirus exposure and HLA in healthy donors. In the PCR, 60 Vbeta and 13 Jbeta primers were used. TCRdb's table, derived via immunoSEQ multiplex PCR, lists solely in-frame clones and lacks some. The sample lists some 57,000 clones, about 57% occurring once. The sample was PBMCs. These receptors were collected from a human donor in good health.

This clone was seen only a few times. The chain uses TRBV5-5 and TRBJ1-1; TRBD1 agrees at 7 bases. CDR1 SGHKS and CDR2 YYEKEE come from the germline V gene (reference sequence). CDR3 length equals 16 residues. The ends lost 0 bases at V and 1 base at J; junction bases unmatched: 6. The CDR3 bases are TGTGCCAGCAGCTTGGAACAGGGGTTTGGGAACACTGAAGCTTTCTTT. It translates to CASSLEQGFGNTEAFF.

This CDR3 is CASSTRDSRLDEQFF. Written as DNA, the CDR3 is TGCGCCAGCAGCACGCGGGACTCCCGCCTCGATGAGCAGTTCTTC. The chain uses TRBV5-1 and TRBJ2-1, with D possibly TRBD2 on 6 matching bases. Between the trimmed V and J ends, which lost 4 bases and 8 bases, there was a span of 19 bases. CDR1 SGHRS and CDR2 YFSETQ come from the germline V gene. This CDR3 has 15 amino acids.

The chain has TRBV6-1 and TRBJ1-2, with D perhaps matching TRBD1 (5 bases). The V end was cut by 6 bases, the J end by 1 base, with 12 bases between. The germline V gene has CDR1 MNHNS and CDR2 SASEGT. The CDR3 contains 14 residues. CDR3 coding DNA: TGTGCCAGCAGAGTTAACAGGATTAACTATGGCTACACCTTC. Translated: CASRVNRINYGYTF.

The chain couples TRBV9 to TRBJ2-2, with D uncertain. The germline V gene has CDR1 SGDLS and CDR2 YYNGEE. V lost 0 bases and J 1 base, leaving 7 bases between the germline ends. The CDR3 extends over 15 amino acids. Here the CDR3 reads CASSVGGKNTGELFF. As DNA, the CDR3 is TGTGCCAGCAGCGTAGGAGGAAAGAACACCGGGGAGCTGTTTTTT.

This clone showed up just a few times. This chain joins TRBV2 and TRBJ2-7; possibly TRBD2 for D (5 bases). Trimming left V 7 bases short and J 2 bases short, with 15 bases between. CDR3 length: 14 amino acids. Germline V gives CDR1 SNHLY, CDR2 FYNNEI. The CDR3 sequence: CASTPWSGPYEQYF. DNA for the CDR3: TGTGCCAGCACCCCATGGAGCGGCCCCTACGAGCAGTACTTC.

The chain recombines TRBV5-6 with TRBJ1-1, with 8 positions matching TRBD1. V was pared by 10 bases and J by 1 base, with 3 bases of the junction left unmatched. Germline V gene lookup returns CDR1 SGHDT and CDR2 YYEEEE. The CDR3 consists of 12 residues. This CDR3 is CASDRGNTEAFF. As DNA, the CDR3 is TGTGCCTCTGACAGGGGGAACACTGAAGCTTTCTTT.

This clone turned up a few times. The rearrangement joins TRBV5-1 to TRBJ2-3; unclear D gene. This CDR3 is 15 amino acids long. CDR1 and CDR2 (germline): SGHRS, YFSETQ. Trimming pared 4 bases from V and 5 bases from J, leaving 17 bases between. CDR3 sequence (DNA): TGCGCCAGCAGCCCGTGGTTAGAGCGATTAGATACGCAGTATTTT. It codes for CASSPWLERLDTQYF.

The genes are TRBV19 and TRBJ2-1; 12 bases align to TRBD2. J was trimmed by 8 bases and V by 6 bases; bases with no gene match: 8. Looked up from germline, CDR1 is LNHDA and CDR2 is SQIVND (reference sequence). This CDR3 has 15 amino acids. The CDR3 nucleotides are TGTGCCAGTAGAAGCCCTAGCGGGGGGGTGCATGAGCAGTTCTTC. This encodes CASRSPSGGVHEQFF.

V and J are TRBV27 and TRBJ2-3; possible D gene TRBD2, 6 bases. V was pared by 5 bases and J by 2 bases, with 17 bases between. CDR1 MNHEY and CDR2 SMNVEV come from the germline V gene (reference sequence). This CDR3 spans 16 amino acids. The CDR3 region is CASSRLAEGDTDTQYF. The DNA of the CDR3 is TGTGCCAGCAGTCGGTTGGCGGAGGGAGACACAGATACGCAGTATTTT.

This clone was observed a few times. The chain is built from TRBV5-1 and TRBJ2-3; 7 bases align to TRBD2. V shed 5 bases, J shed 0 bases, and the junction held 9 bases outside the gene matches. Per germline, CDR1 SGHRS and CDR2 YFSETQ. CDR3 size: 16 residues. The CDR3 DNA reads TGCGCCAGCAGTTCGCGGGGGACTGATAGCACAGATACGCAGTATTTT. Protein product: CASSSRGTDSTDTQYF. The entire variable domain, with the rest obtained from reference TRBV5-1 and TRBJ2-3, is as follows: KAGVTQTPRYLIKTRGQQVTLSCSPISGHRSVSWYQQTPGQGLQFLFEYFSETQRNKGNFPGRFSGRQFSNSRSEMNVSTLELGDSALYLCASSSRGTDSTDTQYFGPGTRLTVL.

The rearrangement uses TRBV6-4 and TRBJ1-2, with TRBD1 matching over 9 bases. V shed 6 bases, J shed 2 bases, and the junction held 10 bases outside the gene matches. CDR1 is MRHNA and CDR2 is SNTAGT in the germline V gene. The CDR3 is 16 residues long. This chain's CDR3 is CASREATGTGNYGYTF. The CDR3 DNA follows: TGTGCCAGCAGGGAAGCCACCGGGACAGGGAACTATGGCTACACCTTC.

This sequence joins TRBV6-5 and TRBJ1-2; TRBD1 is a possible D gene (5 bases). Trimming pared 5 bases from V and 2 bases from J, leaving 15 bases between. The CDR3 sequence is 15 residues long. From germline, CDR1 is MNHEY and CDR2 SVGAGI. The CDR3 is CASSPQGIVNYGYTF. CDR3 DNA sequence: TGTGCCAGCAGTCCGCAGGGAATCGTGAACTATGGCTACACCTTC.

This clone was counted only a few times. CDR3 amino acids: CASSQDQGGGPGNTIYF. CDR3 coding DNA: TGCGCCAGCAGCCAAGACCAAGGAGGGGGCCCCGGGAACACCATATATTTT. The chain couples TRBV4-3 to TRBJ1-3, with 7 bases fitting TRBD1. V gave up 0 bases and J gave up 7 bases; unmatched junction bases: 12. This CDR3 region has 17 residues. Germline CDR1 LGHNA, CDR2 YSLEER.

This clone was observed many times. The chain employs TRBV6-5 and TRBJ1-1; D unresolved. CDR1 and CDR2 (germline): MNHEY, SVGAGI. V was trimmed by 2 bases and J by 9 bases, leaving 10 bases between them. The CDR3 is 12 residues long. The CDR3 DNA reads TGTGCCAGCAGTTACGAGGGCCAAAAAGCTTTCTTT. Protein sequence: CASSYEGQKAFF.

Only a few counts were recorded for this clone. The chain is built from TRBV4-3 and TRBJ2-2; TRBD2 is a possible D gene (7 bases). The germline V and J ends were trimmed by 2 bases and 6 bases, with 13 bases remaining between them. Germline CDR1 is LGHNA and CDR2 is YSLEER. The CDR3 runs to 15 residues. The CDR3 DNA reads TGCGCCAGCAGCCAAAGGGGGGCGGGGGCCGGGGAGCTGTTTTTT. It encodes CASSQRGAGAGELFF.

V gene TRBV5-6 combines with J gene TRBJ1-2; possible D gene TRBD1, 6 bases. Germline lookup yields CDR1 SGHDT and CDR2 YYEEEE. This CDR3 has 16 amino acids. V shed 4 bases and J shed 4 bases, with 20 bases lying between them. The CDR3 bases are TGTGCCAGCAGCGCCCTAGACAGGAAGAGTCTCTATGGCTACACCTTC. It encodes CASSALDRKSLYGYTF.

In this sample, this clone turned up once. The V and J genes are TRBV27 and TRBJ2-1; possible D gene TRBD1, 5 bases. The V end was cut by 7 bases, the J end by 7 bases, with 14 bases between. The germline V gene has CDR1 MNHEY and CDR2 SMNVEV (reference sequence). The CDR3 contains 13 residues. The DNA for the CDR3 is TGTGCCAGCACCCACAAGGGGTGGAATGAGCAGTTCTTC. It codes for CASTHKGWNEQFF.

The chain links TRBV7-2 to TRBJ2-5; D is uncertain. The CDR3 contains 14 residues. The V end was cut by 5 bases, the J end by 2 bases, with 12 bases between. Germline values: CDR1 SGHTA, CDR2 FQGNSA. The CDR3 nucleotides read TGTGCCAGCAGCCCCTCTGAGTGGCAAGAGACCCAGTACTTC. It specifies CASSPSEWQETQYF.

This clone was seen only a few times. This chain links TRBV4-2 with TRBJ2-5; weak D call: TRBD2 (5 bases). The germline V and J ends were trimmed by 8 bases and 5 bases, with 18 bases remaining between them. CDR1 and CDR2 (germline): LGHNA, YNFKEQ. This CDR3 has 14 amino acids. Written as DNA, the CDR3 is TGTGCCAGCTCGCCGGGGTTCAAAGGGGAGACCCAGTACTTC. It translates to CASSPGFKGETQYF.

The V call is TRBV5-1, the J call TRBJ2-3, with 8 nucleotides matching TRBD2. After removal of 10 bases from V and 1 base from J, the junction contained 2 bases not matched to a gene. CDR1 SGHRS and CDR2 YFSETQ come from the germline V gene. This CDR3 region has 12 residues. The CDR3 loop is CASTSGTDTQYF. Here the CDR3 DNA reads TGCGCCTCGACTAGCGGCACAGATACGCAGTATTTT.

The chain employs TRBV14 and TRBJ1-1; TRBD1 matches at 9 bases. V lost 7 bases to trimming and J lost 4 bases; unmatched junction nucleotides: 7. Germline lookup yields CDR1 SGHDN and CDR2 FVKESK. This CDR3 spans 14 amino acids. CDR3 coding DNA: TGTGCCAGCAACAACAGGGGGCGAGGCACTGAAGCTTTCTTT. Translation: CASNNRGRGTEAFF.

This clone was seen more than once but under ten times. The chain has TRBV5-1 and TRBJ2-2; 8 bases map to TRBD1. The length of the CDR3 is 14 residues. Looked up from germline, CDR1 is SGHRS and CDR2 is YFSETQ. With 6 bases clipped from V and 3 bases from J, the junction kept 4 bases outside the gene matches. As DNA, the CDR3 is TGCGCCAGCACCGGACAGGGCGACACCGGGGAGCTGTTTTTT. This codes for CASTGQGDTGELFF. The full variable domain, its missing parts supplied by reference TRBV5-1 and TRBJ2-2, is KAGVTQTPRYLIKTRGQQVTLSCSPISGHRSVSWYQQTPGQGLQFLFEYFSETQRNKGNFPGRFSGRQFSNSRSEMNVSTLELGDSALYLCASTGQGDTGELFFGEGSRLTVL.

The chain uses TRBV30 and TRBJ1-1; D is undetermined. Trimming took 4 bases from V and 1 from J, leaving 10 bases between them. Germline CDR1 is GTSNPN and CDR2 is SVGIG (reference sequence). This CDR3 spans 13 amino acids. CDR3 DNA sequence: TGTGCCTGGATAAGACCGGGGAACACTGAAGCTTTCTTT. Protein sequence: CAWIRPGNTEAFF.